This TCR beta chain was sequenced for a study of blood T cells in healthy people across ages (dated by TCRdb to the mid-2010s). For the wider study: Template switching captured roughly one uniquely barcoded TCR beta cDNA molecule per two T cells in model experiments. Donors of different ages were randomly distributed across sequencing lanes to avoid experimental bias. To track age-related changes in TCR beta repertoire diversity, the study relied on deep sequencing normalized with unique cDNA molecular identifiers. Two additional independent replicas of 1 million unique cDNA reads from the same blood draw were analyzed for two donors (one aged 18 to 30 and one aged 80 or older). Four age groups were formed from the donors: young (average 16 years), middle-aged (around 41), aged (over 55) and long-lived (82). The research as a whole found: Compared with the aged group, the long-lived group had more naive CD4+ T cells, fewer expanded clones and increased TCR diversity, suggesting age selection. Because profiling used bulk unsorted PBMCs, naive and antigen-experienced compartments could not be compared conclusively. Observed TCR beta diversity per million T cells fell roughly linearly with age, and a significant reduction was already apparent by age roughly 41. There was a strong correlation between observed TCR beta diversity and the percentage of naive T cells measured by flow cytometry. Because donor CMV infection status was unknown, age-related changes in expanded clonotypes were potentially confounded. Estimates of total diversity based on one million sequenced T cells were considered lower bounds and underestimates.

A distance of 19 bases separates the germline ends of V and J, which lose 7 bases and 4 bases respectively. Reading the germline V gene (reference sequence) gives CDR1 LGHDT and CDR2 YNNKEL. The CDR3 covers 16 residues, taking in both the cysteine and the phenylalanine. Only the CDR3 DNA stays, 48 bases, in frame from base 1. The method behind the library was 5' RACE. TCRdb shows the sequencer as Illumina HiSeq 2500. A second PCR of 7 to 11 cycles was run with a J-beta primer mix and a sample-barcoded 5' primer. A template-switch 5' adaptor carrying 12 random nucleotides introduced a unique molecular identifier onto each TCR beta cDNA molecule. Each sample yielded at least 3 million CDR3-containing paired-end reads. First-strand cDNA synthesis was performed from all RNA using the Mint cDNA synthesis kit, with priming by a TRBC-specific oligonucleotide. Following uracil-DNA glycosylase treatment, all cDNA underwent a first 18-cycle PCR with the universal primers M1SS and BC2_uni_R. The paper's data handling went like this. Each sample was normalized by randomly selecting 1 million high-quality reads, each carrying a distinct molecular identifier. Instead of being binned into consensus sequences, reads with shared molecular identifiers were discarded. MiTCR, with a Q25 quality threshold and the strictest error-elimination algorithm, was used for CDR3 identification, clonotype clustering and error correction. Lower-bound total TCR beta diversity was estimated with a nonparametric unseen species model using Euler transformation. TCRdb itself trimmed the public reads at Q25 with fastp, ran MiXCR and retained productive beta chains. Every distinct CDR3 protein forms one entry, paired with its most common genes and DNA. The V and J calls were not made by the authors but by TCRdb's processing. This sample comprises 500,000 to 700,000 distinct CDR3 sequences, roughly 30% of them detected only once. The ten most abundant clones make up 15% to 19% of the sample.

Regarding this clonotype: The antigen it recognizes is unknown. No clone much larger than this one lies a single base away; base qualities are absent.

Systemically healthy Caucasian individuals from Russia, 39 in total and aged about 6 to 95 years, were included as donors. Each donor gave about 9.7 milliliters of peripheral blood, drawn into EDTA-treated Vacutainer tubes. Ficoll-Paque density-gradient centrifugation was used to isolate PBMCs, with at least 6.5 million per sample. Trizol reagent was used to extract total RNA from PBMCs, with at least 6 micrograms per sample. For every donor, an aliquot of PBMCs went through flow cytometry to measure the percentages of naive CD45RAhigh/CD27high T cells. The chain is assembled from TRBV3-1 and TRBJ1-4; too little of a D gene remains to name it. The receptor comes from a woman aged 80 or over in good health. What was sequenced was blood. The nucleotides are TGTGCCAGCAACCATTCCCCCGCAGGAGTTAATGAAAAACTGTTTTTT. Translated, this is CASNHSPAGVNEKLFF.